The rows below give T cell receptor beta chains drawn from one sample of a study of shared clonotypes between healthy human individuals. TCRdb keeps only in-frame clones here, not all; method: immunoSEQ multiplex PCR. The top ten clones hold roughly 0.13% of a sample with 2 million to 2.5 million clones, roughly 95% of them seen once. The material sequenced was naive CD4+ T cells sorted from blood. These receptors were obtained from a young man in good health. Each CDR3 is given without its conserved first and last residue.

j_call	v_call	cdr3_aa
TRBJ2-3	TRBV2	ASTLTSGTSTDTQY
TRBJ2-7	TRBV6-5	ASSYRRPGTSYEQY
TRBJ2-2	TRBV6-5	ASSYSMSDTGELF
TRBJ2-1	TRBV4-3	ASSQDNGHEQF
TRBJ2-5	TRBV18	ASSPTLQETQY
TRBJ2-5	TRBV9	ASSPLDRGFFQETQY
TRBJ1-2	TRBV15	ATSRDHGGFDGYT
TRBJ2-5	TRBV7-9	ASSLGTPYVETQY
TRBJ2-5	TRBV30	AWVPGLAGGRETQY
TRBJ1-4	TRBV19	ASAQQGAGEKLF
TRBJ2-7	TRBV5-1	ASSTGTYEQY
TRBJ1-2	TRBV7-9	ASSLMGGTDEGGYT
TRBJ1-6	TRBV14	ASSHPAGLAYNSPLH
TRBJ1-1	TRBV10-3	AISGQSNTEAF
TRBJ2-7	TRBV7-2	ASSSTSGLPYEQY
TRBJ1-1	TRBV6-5	ASSLAGVGAF
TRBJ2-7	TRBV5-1	ASSLGAGGGPEQY
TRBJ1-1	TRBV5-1	ASSLTPGGPPDTEAF